This T cell receptor (beta chain) originates from a study of CD8 T cells in cerebrospinal fluid in Alzheimer's disease. As to this clonotype: Antigen unknown.

CDR1 and CDR2 (germline): MNHEY, SVGAGI. The length of the CDR3 is 15 residues. Study outcomes and limitations: The authors cautioned that cerebrospinal fluid EBV-specific TCRs do not prove EBV causes Alzheimer's.

CSF cells underwent 10X single-cell V(D)J and 5' gene-expression profiling. TCRdb re-called the 10x single-cell sequencing reads; every CDR3 protein appears as one record, without DNA. Its table lists approximately 690 distinct CDR3 sequences. V usage is TRBV6-5 and J usage is TRBJ1-2; absent DNA, TCRdb's TRBD1 call cannot be checked. This receptor was identified in a human donor in good health. Sequenced material: cerebrospinal fluid. The CDR3 region is CASNPYMGGLSGYTF.